This TCR beta chain was captured in a study of identical twins. Study-level findings and limits: Models came in too low on out-of-frame TCR alpha sharing in monozygotic twins. Excess low generation probability was seen in twin-shared out-of-frame alpha sequences.

Concerning this clonotype: Its antigen is as yet unknown.

Unique molecular identifiers were in the cDNA, with template-switch universal primer binding. Using its own MiXCR run on the 5' RACE reads, TCRdb lists one record per CDR3 protein. The table lists a few hundred thousand distinct CDR3 sequences, around 9.7% of them singletons. In addition, the sample was reused for a study of yellow fever vaccine responses in identical twins.

Input material: CD8+ T cells sorted from blood. The TCR was taken from a woman aged 18-30 years in good health.

The CDR3 loop reads CASSLTEGFTNYGYTF. DNA for the CDR3: TGTGCCAGCAGCTTAACAGAAGGGTTTACTAACTATGGCTACACCTTC. The V gene is TRBV7-3, the J gene TRBJ1-2; D uncertain. The CDR3 has 16 residues. V dropped 0 bases and J dropped 0 bases, with 11 bases sitting between them. Germline V CDR1 and CDR2: SGHTA, FQGTGA.